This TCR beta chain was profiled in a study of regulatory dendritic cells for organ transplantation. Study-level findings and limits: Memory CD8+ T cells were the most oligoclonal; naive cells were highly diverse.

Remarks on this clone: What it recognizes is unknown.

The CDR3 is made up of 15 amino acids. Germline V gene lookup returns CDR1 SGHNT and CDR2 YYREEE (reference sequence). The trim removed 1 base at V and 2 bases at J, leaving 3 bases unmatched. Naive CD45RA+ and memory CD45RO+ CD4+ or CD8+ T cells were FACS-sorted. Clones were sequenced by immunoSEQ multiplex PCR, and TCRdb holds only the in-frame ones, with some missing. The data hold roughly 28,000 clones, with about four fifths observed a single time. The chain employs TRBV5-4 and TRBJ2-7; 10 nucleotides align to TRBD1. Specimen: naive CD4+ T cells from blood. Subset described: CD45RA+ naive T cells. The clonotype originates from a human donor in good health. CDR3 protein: CASSLRGTGAYEQYF. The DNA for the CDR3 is TGTGCCAGCAGCTTGAGAGGGACAGGGGCCTACGAGCAGTACTTC.